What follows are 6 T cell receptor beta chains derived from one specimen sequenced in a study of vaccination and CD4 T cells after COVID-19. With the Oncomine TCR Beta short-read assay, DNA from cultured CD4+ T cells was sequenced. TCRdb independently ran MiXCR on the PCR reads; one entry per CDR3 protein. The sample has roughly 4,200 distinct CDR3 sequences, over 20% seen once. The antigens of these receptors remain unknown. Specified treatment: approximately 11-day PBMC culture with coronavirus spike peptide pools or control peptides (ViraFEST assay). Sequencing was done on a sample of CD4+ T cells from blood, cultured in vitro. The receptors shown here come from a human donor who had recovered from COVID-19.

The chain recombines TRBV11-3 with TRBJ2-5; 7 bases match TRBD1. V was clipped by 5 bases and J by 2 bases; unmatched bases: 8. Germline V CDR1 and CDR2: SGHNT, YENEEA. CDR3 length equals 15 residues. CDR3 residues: CASSPGTDSQETQYF. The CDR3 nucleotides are TGTGCCAGCAGCCCCGGGACAGACTCGCAAGAGACCCAGTACTTC.

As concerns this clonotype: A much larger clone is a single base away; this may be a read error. CDR3 sequence: CAWNSQGNTEAFF. CDR3 bases: TGTGCCTGGAACTCACAGGGGAACACTGAAGCTTTCTTT. The chain recombines TRBV30 with TRBJ1-1, with a possible D match to TRBD1 (6 bases). The CDR3 covers 13 residues. Deletions cut 4 bases from V and 1 base from J, with 10 bases between. Germline V gene sequence: CDR1 GTSNPN, CDR2 SVGIG (reference sequence).

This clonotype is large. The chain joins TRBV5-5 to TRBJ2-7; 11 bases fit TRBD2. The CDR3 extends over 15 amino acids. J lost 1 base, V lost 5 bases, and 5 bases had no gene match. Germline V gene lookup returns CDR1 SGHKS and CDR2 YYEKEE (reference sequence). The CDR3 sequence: CASSLTSGGSYEQYF. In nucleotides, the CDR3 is TGTGCCAGCAGTCTAACTAGCGGGGGTTCCTACGAGCAGTACTTC.

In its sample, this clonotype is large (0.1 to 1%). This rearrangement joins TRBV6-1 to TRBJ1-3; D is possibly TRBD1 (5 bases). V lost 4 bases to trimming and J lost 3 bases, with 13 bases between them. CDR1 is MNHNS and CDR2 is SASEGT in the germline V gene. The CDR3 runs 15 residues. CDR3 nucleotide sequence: TGTGCCAGCAGTGGGGGCAGGGAAGGTGGAAACACCATATATTTT. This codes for CASSGGREGGNTIYF.

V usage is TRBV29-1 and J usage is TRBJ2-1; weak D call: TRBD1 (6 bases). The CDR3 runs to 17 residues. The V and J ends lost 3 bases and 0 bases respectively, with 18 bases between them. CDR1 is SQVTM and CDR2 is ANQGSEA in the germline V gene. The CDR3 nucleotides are TGCAGCGTTGAGGGGGCACGGAGCTCGAGCTCCTACAATGAGCAGTTCTTC. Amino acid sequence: CSVEGARSSSSYNEQFF.

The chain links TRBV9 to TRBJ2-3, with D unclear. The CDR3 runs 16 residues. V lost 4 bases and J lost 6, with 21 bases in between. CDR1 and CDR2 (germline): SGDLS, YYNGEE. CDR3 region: CASSSRISLGQDTQYF. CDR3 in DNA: TGTGCCAGCAGCTCTCGGATTAGTCTGGGTCAGGATACGCAGTATTTT.